This T cell receptor beta chain is drawn from a study of T cell changes during pregnancy in multiple sclerosis. Trimming took 3 bases from V and 4 from J, leaving 9 bases between them. Germline CDR1 KGHSH, CDR2 LQKENI. This CDR3 spans 13 amino acids. Assay: immunoSEQ multiplex PCR; the TCRdb copy retains only in-frame clones and omits some. Among more than 55,000 clones listed, about 89% were seen once. This TCR came from a female donor with multiple sclerosis, enrolled in a pregnancy study. The source was peripheral blood, collected in the second trimester of pregnancy. The V call is TRBV18, the J call TRBJ1-2; D remains unclear. The CDR3 DNA is TGTGCCAGCTCACCTGAGGATAGCTATGGCTACACCTTC. Its protein is CASSPEDSYGYTF.